A single T cell receptor beta chain is shown here with its context. As yet, its antigen is unknown. The data were obtained in a study of CXCR3-negative and CXCR3-positive naive CD8 T cells. The CDR3 has 16 residues. Per the germline V gene, CDR1 is MNHEY and CDR2 is SVGAGI. Triplicate approximately 320,000-cell sorts were made of each CD8+ T cell subset. The libraries of TRB cDNA were constructed through 5' RACE using UMI labels. TCRdb reprocessed the 5' RACE reads, with one entry per CDR3 protein and no DNA. The sample holds approximately 6,200 distinct CDR3 sequences. The study's findings and limits: Hydrophobicity of TRB CDR3s was greater in CXCR3-positive naive cells than in CXCR3-negative naive cells.

Sequenced input: naive CXCR3+ CD8+ T cells from blood. Described subset: CD45RO-CCR7+CD27+CD95- naive CD8+ T cells expressing CXCR3 (TNR3+). The clonotype was recovered from a human donor in good health. Some clones in this sample may be carry-over from other donors' samples. This chain uses TRBV6-5 with TRBJ2-5; the D call of TRBD1 rests on TCRdb alone, since no DNA is present to check it. This chain's CDR3 is CASRPHSGGHQETQYF.